This T cell receptor beta chain was recorded in a study of T cells in Graves' hyperthyroidism and ophthalmopathy (dated by TCRdb to between 2018 and 2021). With respect to the entire study: A discovery cohort of about a hundred patients, approximately 44 with Graves' ophthalmopathy and approximately 60 with stable Graves' hyperthyroidism, was used to find distinguishing TCR V-J signatures. The approximately 97 discovery patients were randomly divided into training and test sets at a 7:3 ratio. Prospective prediction of ophthalmopathy was tested in an independent validation cohort of approximately 19 hyperthyroidism patients and 15 to 17 patients who later progressed to ophthalmopathy. The paper reports TCR Vbeta CDR3 sequencing of some 140 peripheral blood samples: some 44 ophthalmopathy, about 75 hyperthyroidism and approximately 17 progressor patients. Following sampling, methimazole starting at 30 mg daily was given to hyperthyroidism patients, and high-dose intravenous methylprednisolone was given to ophthalmopathy patients. The study also compared thyroid tissue and blood T-cell repertoires from several Graves' hyperthyroidism patients. General findings and caveats noted by the study authors: No statistical method was used to fix the sample size in advance, and group allocation was not hidden from the investigators. Blood samples also contained most of the expanded thyroid clonotypes (frequency above 0.001), which suggests that blood repertoires may reflect thyroid immune responses. In validation, progression to ophthalmopathy was predicted by the model with almost 71% sensitivity and nearly 75% specificity, a median of around 5.9 months before onset. A model built on a 13 V-J signature distinguished ophthalmopathy from stable hyperthyroidism, reaching 85% to 90% sensitivity and about 81% specificity in cross-validation and 80%/75% in testing.

Stable Graves' hyperthyroidism was defined as no progression to ophthalmopathy during 18 months of follow-up. The hyperthyroidism patients were between 18 and 65 years old and newly diagnosed, with a disease duration of less than 2 months. Any patient with an uncontrolled infection, another autoimmune disease, pregnancy or lactation was excluded. Diagnoses were based on clinical symptoms, serum thyroxine and TRAb, thyroid ultrasound and orbital computed tomography. Trizol reagent was used to extract total RNA, and RNA quality was then checked on an Agilent 2100 Bioanalyzer. As for this clonotype: Its target antigen remains unknown. No base quality values were provided; no much bigger clone lies one nucleotide off.

Amplification of TCR beta CDR3 regions was carried out from RNA transcripts. For the first round of RT-PCR on the TCR CDR3, the HTBI primer set was used together with the Qiagen OneStep RT-PCR kit. Libraries were constructed in a second round of multiplex PCR, after which size selection and purification were performed. Libraries were sequenced paired-end with 100 bp reads on an Illumina HiSeq2000. Under the source paper's analysis protocol: SOAPnuke was used to process the raw data, throwing out any read that contained adapters or uncalled bases, had a mean Phred below 15, or lacked an exact constant-primer or identifier match. High-quality paired reads were merged with COPE v1.2.5, and unique nucleotide sequences were defined as clonotypes. MiTCR v1.1 was used to align the clonotypes against IMGT TRBV, TRBD and TRBJ reference segments. The analysis was restricted to V-J combinations with a frequency above 0.0001, which together covered 99.2% of the repertoires. A TCS score was defined as the ratio of F50 (clonal expansion) to E x V (chaos), with BLOSUM62-based TCRdist applied between CDR3 peptides within each V-J. Welch's t-statistics and random forest reduced 450 to 600 V-J features to roughly 13, which were used in a naive Bayes classifier (R e1071). TCRdb reran the public reads through fastp at Q25 and MiXCR, keeping productive beta chains. Records with the same CDR3 protein are collapsed into one entry carrying the most frequent genes and DNA. What appears here as the V and J calls and clone size reflects TCRdb's work, not the paper's. The sample includes some 600,000 distinct CDR3 sequences, with around 45% observed a single time. The ten most abundant clones make up about 7.9% of the sample.

The receptor comes from a woman aged 18-29 years with Graves' hyperthyroidism. Donor details come from another sample of the same person, matched by shared clones. Sample: peripheral blood or thyroid tissue (not recorded which).

The bases are TGTGCCAGCAAGCAGGGTTATGGCTACACCTTC. It encodes CASKQGYGYTF. In this chain, TRBV6-5 is recombined with TRBJ1-2; TRBD1 is perhaps the D gene, given 5 matching bases. The junction shows trimming of 7 bases on V and 5 bases on J, plus 8 bases between the germline ends. CDR1 and CDR2 were assigned from the germline V gene as MNHEY and SVGAGI. The CDR3 starts with the cysteine, ends with the phenylalanine, and has 11 residues. The entry retains the CDR3 DNA only, 33 bases that are in frame from base 1.